This T cell receptor (beta chain) was observed in a study of blood T cell repertoires in COVID-19. About the research overall: Some COVID-19 samples were acute and others convalescent; all came from the United States, Italy and Spain. PBMCs, B-cell-depleted T cells, or T cells were the source of the cDNA or gDNA that made up the material.

Methods used by the authors: Scientists estimated how many nucleated cells there were by amplifying reference gene primers. Profiling relied on immunoSEQ multiplex PCR, and the TCRdb table lists in-frame clones only, not all of them. V, J and clone size are taken as reported in that table, and D and trimming were inferred from the DNA itself. The sample yields around 300,000 clones, around 90% seen once. The germline V and J ends were trimmed by 0 bases and 2 bases, with 4 bases remaining between them. This CDR3 is built from 13 residues. CDR1 and CDR2 (germline): SGHNT, YYREEE (reference sequence). The source is a young woman with acute COVID-19. Sequenced input: PBMCs or T cells enriched from blood (not recorded which). The rearrangement links TRBV5-4 to TRBJ2-3; D ambiguous. The DNA for the CDR3 is TGTGCCAGCAGCTTGGAGCCCACAGATACGCAGTATTTT. Translation gives CASSLEPTDTQYF.